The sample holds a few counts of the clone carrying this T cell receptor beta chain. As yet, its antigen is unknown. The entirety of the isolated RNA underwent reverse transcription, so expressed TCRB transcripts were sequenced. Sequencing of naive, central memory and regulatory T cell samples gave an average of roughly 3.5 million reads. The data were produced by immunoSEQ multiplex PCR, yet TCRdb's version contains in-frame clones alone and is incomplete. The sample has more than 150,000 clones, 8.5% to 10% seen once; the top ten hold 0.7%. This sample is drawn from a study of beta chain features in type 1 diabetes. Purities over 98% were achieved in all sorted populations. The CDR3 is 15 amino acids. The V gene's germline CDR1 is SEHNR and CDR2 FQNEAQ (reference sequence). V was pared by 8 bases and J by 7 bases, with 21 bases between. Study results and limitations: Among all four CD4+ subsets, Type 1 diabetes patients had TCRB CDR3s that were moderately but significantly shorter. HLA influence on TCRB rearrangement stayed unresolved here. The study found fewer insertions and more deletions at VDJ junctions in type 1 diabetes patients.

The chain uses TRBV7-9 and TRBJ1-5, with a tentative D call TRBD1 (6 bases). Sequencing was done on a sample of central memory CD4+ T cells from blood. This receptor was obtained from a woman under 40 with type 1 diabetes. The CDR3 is CASALGGAERQPQHF. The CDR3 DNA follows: TGTGCCAGCGCCCTAGGGGGGGCTGAGAGACAGCCCCAGCATTTT.